This TCR beta chain was recorded in a study of cytomegalovirus exposure and HLA in healthy donors. Amplification used 60 Vbeta primers and 13 Jbeta primers. TCRdb keeps only in-frame clones here, not all; method: immunoSEQ multiplex PCR. The table records tens of thousands of clones, about 85% of them present only once. Looked up from germline, CDR1 is MRHNA and CDR2 is SNTAGT. Unmatched junction bases numbered 11, after V lost 0 bases and J lost 7 bases. There are 18 residues in the CDR3. This clone came up a few times. Its antigen is still unknown. Study observations and caveats: There were some V segments, including TRBV6-2 and TRBV6-3, excluded as indistinguishable.

The chain uses TRBV6-4 and TRBJ2-1, with 11 bases that match TRBD2. The specimen sequenced was PBMCs. The clonotype was recovered from a girl aged 2 to 9 in good health and CMV-seropositive. The CDR3 sequence is CASSDSGLAGGLGNEQFF. As DNA, the CDR3 is TGTGCCAGCAGTGACTCTGGGCTAGCGGGAGGATTGGGGAATGAGCAGTTCTTC.